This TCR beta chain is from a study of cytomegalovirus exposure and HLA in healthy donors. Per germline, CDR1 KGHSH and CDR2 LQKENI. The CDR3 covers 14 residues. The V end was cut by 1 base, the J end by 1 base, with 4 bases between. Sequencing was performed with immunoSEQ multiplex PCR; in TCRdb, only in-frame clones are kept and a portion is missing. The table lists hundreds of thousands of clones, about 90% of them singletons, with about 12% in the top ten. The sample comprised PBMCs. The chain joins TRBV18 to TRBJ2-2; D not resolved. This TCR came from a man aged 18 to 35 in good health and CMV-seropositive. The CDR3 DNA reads TGTGCCAGCTCACCACAACGGAACACCGGGGAGCTGTTTTTT. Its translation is CASSPQRNTGELFF.